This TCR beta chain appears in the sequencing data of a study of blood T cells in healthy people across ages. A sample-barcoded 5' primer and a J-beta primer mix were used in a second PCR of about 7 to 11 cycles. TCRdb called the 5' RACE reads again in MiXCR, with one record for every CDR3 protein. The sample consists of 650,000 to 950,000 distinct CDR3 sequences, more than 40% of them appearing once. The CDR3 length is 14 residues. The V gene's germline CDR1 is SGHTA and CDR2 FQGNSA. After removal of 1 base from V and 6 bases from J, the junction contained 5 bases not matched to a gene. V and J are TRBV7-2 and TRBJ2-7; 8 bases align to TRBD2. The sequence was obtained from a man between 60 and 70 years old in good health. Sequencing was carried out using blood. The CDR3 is CASSLGTSQTEQYF. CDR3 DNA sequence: TGTGCCAGCAGCTTAGGGACTAGCCAGACCGAGCAGTACTTC.